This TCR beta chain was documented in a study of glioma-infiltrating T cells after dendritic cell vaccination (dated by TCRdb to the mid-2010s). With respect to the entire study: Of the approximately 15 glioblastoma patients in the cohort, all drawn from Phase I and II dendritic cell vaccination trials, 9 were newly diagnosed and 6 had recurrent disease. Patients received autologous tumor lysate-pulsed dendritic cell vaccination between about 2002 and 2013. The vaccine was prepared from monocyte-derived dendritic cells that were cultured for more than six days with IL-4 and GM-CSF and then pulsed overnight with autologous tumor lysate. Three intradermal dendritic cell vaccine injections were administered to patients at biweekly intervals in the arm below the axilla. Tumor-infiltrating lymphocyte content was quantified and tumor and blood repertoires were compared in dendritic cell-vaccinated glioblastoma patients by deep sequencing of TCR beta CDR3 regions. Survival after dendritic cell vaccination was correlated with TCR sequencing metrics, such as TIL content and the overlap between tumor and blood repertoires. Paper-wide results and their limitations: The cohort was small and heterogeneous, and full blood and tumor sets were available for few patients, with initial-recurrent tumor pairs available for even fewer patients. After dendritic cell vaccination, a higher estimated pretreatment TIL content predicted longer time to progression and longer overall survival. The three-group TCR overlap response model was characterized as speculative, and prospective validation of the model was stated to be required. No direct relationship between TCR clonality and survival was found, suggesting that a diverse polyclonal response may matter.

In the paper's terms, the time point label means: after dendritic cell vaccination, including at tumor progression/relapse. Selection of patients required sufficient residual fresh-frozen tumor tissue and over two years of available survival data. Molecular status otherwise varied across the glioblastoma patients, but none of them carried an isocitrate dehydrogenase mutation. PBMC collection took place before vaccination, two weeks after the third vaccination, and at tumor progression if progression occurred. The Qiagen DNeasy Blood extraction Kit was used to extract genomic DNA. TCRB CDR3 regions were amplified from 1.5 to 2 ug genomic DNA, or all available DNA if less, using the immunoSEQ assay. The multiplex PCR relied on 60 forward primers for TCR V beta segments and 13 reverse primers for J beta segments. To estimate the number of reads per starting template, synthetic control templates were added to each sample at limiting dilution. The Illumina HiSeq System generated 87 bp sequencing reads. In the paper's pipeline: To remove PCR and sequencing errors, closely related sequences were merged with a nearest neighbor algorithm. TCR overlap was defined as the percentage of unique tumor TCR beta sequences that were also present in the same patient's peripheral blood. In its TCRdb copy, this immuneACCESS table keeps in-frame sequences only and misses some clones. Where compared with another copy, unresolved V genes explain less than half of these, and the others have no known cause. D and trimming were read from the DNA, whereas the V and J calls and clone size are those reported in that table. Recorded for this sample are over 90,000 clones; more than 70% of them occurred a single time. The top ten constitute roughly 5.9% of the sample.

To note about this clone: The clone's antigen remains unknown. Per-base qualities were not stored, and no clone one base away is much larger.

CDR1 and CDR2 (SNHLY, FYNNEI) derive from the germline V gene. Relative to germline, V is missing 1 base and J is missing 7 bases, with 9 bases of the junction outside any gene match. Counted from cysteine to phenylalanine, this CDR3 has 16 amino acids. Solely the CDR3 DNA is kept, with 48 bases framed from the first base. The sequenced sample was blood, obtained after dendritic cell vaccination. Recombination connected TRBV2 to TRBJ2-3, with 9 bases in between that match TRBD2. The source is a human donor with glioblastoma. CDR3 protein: CASSEGLADIVYTQYF. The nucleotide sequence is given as TGTGCCAGCAGTGAAGGACTAGCGGACATTGTATATACGCAGTATTTT.